These 3 T cell receptor beta chains share one sample of origin, sequenced in a study of a mutant IDH1 vaccine in newly diagnosed glioma. Measured with immunoSEQ multiplex PCR; TCRdb has only the in-frame clones, and not every one. In the table there are about 32,000 clones, around 80% of which are singletons. Time point described: week 35, safety follow-up. The content of each vaccine dose was 300 ug of mutant IDH1 20-mer peptide, and topical imiquimod accompanied it. These receptors have no identified antigens. The sequencing used PBMCs, collected from a glioma patient whose treatment included an IDH1 peptide vaccine. These receptor sequences come from a woman younger than 30 with glioma.

This clone was counted only a few times. The CDR3 here is CAVARGGYTF. The CDR3 coding sequence is TGTGCCGTAGCGAGGGGTGGCTACACCTTC. The chain combines TRBV28 with TRBJ1-2, with a weak D call TRBD1 (5 bases). This CDR3 has 10 residues. Germline V gives CDR1 MDHEN, CDR2 SYDVKM. Between the trimmed V and J ends, which lost 11 bases and 7 bases, there was a span of 11 bases.

This chain uses TRBV9 with TRBJ2-3; TRBD2 is a possible D gene (6 bases). V lost 0 bases to trimming and J lost 2 bases, with 13 bases between them. Germline V gene sequence: CDR1 SGDLS, CDR2 YYNGEE. The CDR3 is 16 amino acids. Written as DNA, the CDR3 is TGTGCCAGCAGCGTAGGTCCGGGAGTCCTCACAGATACGCAGTATTTT. Translated, it gives CASSVGPGVLTDTQYF. The full variable domain, its missing parts supplied by reference TRBV9 and TRBJ2-3, is DSGVTQTPKHLITATGQRVTLRCSPRSGDLSVYWYQQSLDQGLQFLIQYYNGEERAKGNILERFSAQQFPDLHSELNLSSLELGDSALYFCASSVGPGVLTDTQYFGPGTRLTVL.

J is TRBJ1-1 and V is TRBV2, with D uncertain. Between the trimmed V and J ends, which lost 8 bases and 11 bases, there was a span of 12 bases. The CDR3 is made up of 10 amino acids. The V gene's germline CDR1 is SNHLY and CDR2 FYNNEI. CDR3 amino acids: CASFGSEAFF. CDR3 nucleotide sequence: TGTGCCAGCTTTGGATCGGAGGCTTTCTTT.